The clone carrying this T cell receptor beta chain was detected once. This specimen comes from a study of blood T cell repertoires in COVID-19. The CDR3 is 14 residues long. CDR1 is MNHEY and CDR2 is SVGAGI in the germline V gene. V was cut by 0 bases and J by 15 bases, with 18 bases left in between. Sequencing was performed with immunoSEQ multiplex PCR; in TCRdb, only in-frame clones are kept and a portion is missing. Among about 34,000 clones listed, over 60% were seen once. The chain uses TRBV6-5 and TRBJ1-5; D might be TRBD1 (6 bases). This sequence originates from a human donor in a cohort sampled during active COVID-19. Sequences were obtained from peripheral blood. The CDR3 DNA is TGTGCCAGCAGTTACTCAGGGGCCGGGGGGCCGTTGCATTTT. Its protein is CASSYSGAGGPLHF.